This is a list of T cell receptor beta chains from one sample in a study of monozygotic twins with inflammatory bowel disease. After re-calling the 5' RACE reads, TCRdb lists one entry per CDR3 protein, DNA absent. The table lists 330,000 or so distinct CDR3 sequences. Sequenced input: blood. The source is a human donor with ulcerative colitis or Crohn's disease, or a healthy co-twin of an affected twin (not recorded which). Each CDR3 is given with its conserved first and last residue. Each record gives: V gene, J gene, CDR3 protein.

TRBV30	TRBJ2-3	CAWSVVPPDTQYF
TRBV12-3/TRBV12-4	TRBJ2-7	CASSPRLGRDEQYF
TRBV7-9	TRBJ2-3	CASSIARDTQYF
TRBV4-2	TRBJ2-3	CASSQVASTLADTQYF
TRBV12-3/TRBV12-4	TRBJ2-1	CASSLAKAGAWVNEQFF
TRBV6-1	TRBJ2-1	CASRGTSGRTYNEQFF
TRBV18	TRBJ1-1	CASSLGQGGTEAFF
TRBV5-4	TRBJ1-5	CASSLAPGQPQHF
TRBV20-1	TRBJ2-5	CSARDVPAWEETQYF
TRBV28	TRBJ2-5	CASSLSAGGGETQYF
TRBV5-6	TRBJ2-7	CASSAAGTAHEQYF
TRBV7-9	TRBJ1-1	CASSLDRGNAEAFF
TRBV5-1	TRBJ1-1	CASSLEPGRMNTEAFF
TRBV7-3	TRBJ2-2	CASSRSANTGELFF
TRBV7-9	TRBJ2-7	CASSYKTYEQYF
TRBV6-1	TRBJ2-3	CASSPTSGGADTQYF
TRBV5-1	TRBJ2-7	CASSVTGERSYEQYF
TRBV6-6	TRBJ1-4	CASSYVEKLFF
TRBV18	TRBJ1-5	CASSRQDRDQPQHF
TRBV6-6	TRBJ1-1	CASRPLNTNTEAFF
TRBV6-5	TRBJ2-5	CASSRGTQETQYF
TRBV19	TRBJ2-1	CASSPLAGGPDEQFF
TRBV7-9	TRBJ2-3	CASSPQTSGGTDTQYF
TRBV7-8	TRBJ2-2	CASTGQGALAGELFF
TRBV7-3	TRBJ1-2	CASSPTGDPGGYTF
TRBV10-3	TRBJ1-2	CAIRQGANYGYTF
TRBV6-1	TRBJ1-3	CASSEFGEGGNTIYF
TRBV28	TRBJ2-7	CASSPYFSQSGQYF
TRBV6-2/TRBV6-3	TRBJ2-5	CASSFSQGSQETQYF
TRBV19	TRBJ2-7	CASSISGQGAYEQYF
TRBV7-3	TRBJ2-1	CASSSLGVQGEQFF
TRBV5-1	TRBJ2-7	CASSGTGIYEQYF
TRBV5-1	TRBJ2-5	CASSLAGMGRETQYF
TRBV12-3/TRBV12-4	TRBJ2-2	CASSLGGGELFF
TRBV28	TRBJ2-3	CASRTKFRRTDTQYF
TRBV5-1	TRBJ2-5	CASSRAGGSEETQYF
TRBV28	TRBJ1-4	CASSLSRILGGNEKLFF
TRBV10-3	TRBJ2-1	CAISEVAGGKGNEQFF
TRBV11-2	TRBJ2-3	CASSLRRWDTQYF
TRBV10-3	TRBJ1-5	CAISIQGTQPQHF
TRBV4-1	TRBJ2-3	CASSLRAGASTDTQYF
TRBV5-1	TRBJ2-1	CASSSSGPYSYNEQFF
TRBV18	TRBJ1-1	CASSPRTGDPTEAFF